This T cell receptor (beta chain) came from a study of T cell responses to AZD1222 COVID-19 vaccine. Study conclusions and caveats: In a largely white British group with more females than males, clonal diversity was possibly underestimated.

Comments on this clone: Its antigen is still unknown.

The repertoire was sequenced with immunoSEQ multiplex PCR; TCRdb's copy has only in-frame clones and lacks some. The sample yields 160,000 or so clones, 85% to 90% seen once. Sequences were derived from peripheral blood, sampled on day 0 of AZD1222 vaccination. The TCR originated in an adult in good health.

The CDR3 DNA sequence: TGTGCCAGCGAGGGACCGCGAAGGAGCTCCTATAATTCACCCCTCCACTTT. Translation gives CASEGPRRSSYNSPLHF. The gene calls are TRBV25-1 and TRBJ1-6; TRBD1 might be the D (5 bases). Germline assignment: CDR1 MGHDK and CDR2 SYGVNS. V lost 8 bases and J lost 0, with 17 bases in between. The CDR3 is 17 amino acids.